One T cell receptor beta chain is described in this entry. Its antigen is not identified. Extracted from the samples, RNA was reverse transcribed into cDNA to serve as the sequencing template. Method: immunoSEQ multiplex PCR; TCRdb's copy keeps in-frame clones and lacks some. The repertoire has roughly 150,000 clones, roughly 60% of them found once; the top ten carry about 4.3%. Per the germline V gene, CDR1 is SGHTA and CDR2 is FQGNSA. The CDR3 is 14 residues long. The V gene lost 2 bases and the J gene lost 1 base, with 7 bases spanning the gap. The sample comes from a study of CD8+ T cells in alopecia areata. Whole-study findings and limits: More clonal than normal scalp was lesional scalp, particularly alopecia totalis/universalis.

This chain uses TRBV7-2 with TRBJ2-3, with D unresolved. The sequenced sample consisted of CD4+ T cells sorted from blood. The source is a human donor in good health. As DNA, the CDR3 is TGTGCCAGCAGCTTAAGGAGTCGCACAGATACGCAGTATTTT. This translates into CASSLRSRTDTQYF.